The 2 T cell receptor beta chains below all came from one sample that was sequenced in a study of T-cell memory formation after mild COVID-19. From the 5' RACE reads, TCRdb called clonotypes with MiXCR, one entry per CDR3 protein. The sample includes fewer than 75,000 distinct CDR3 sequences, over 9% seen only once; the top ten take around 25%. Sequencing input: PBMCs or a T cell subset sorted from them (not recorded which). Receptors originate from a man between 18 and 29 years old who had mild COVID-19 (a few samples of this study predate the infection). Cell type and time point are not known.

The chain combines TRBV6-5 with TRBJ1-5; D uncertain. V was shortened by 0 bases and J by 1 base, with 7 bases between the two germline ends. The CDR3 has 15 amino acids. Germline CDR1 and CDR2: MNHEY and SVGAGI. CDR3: CASSYSAASNQPQHF. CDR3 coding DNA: TGTGCCAGCAGTTACTCTGCCGCCAGCAATCAGCCCCAGCATTTT.

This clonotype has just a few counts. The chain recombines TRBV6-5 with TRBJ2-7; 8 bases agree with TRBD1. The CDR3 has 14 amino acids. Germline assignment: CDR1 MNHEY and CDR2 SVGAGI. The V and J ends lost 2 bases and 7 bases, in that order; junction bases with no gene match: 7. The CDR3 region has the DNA TGTGCCAGCAGTTACGGGCAGGGGGCAAAAGAGCAGTACGTC. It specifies CASSYGQGAKEQYV.